This T cell receptor (beta chain) was retrieved from a study of neurological immune-mediated disorders (dated by TCRdb to the late 2010s). Regarding the complete study: The study compared peripheral blood TCR-beta repertoires of HTLV-I-associated myelopathy (HAM/TSP) patients, multiple sclerosis patients and healthy controls using UMI-based sequencing. Alongside PBMC samples, the set of about 100 TCR-beta libraries contained longitudinal samples, technical triplicates, and paired CD4+ and CD8+ T-cell subsets that had been sorted. The cohort included approximately 68 subjects: roughly 15 with HAM/TSP, about 35 with multiple sclerosis, and approximately 20 healthy controls.

Via the germline V gene, CDR1 is SGHRS and CDR2 YFSETQ. V is shortened by 0 bases, J by 0 bases, and the region joining them spans 11 bases. Spanning cysteine to phenylalanine, the CDR3 consists of 16 amino acids. Left in the record is the CDR3 DNA by itself, 48 bases read in frame from the first base. Points the paper makes about the study in general: The highest TCR clonal expansion was observed in HAM/TSP patients, whereas the lowest was observed in MS patients, even when compared with healthy controls. Across subjects, expanded clones never shared an identical CDR3 amino acid sequence, which suggests that the TCR-beta repertoires in every group were private.

For this clonotype: What this receptor recognizes is not known. No base quality information exists; no much larger clone differs at one position.

The healthy controls were volunteers from blood banks in Maryland, USA. For the unsorted PBMC libraries, 2 million PBMCs were stored in RNAlater at -80 degrees C until RNA extraction and were used to generate the libraries. Peripheral blood was subjected to Ficoll-Hypaque density gradient centrifugation to isolate PBMCs, which were then cryopreserved in liquid nitrogen. cDNA synthesis used template-switch 5'RACE with a primer carrying a 10-nucleotide random unique molecular identifier tagging each TCR transcript. Every sequencing run yielded over 170 million TCR-beta sequences covering 15-18 subjects. The RNeasy kit was used to extract total RNA. Using the KAPA Real-time Library Amplification kit, TCR-beta VDJ regions were amplified with primers for the TCR constant region and the 5'RACE anchor. A first PCR added sample indexes and Illumina adaptors, after which a second PCR increased the library yield. After purification with Ampure beads, the TCR product of roughly 650 bp was size-selected on a 2% E-gel SizeSelection system. Before pooling, library quality was assessed on a Bioanalyzer, concentration was determined with Qubit, and library quantification was performed with the Kapa Library Quantification kit. Libraries were sequenced paired-end 2 x 150 bp on an Illumina HiSeq 2500. To increase sequence diversity, roughly 24-31% phiX was spiked into each library pool. On the authors' methods: Quality-filtered reads were processed with the UMI-based MiGEC pipeline, which removed over 75% of raw TCR sequences during error correction. IMGT germline references were used for alignment of VDJ genes, and clonotypes were defined by a unique CDR3 amino acid sequence together with V-J genes. Clonal expansion, Shannon diversity and CDR3 relatedness (CalcPairwiseDistances, ClusterSamples) were evaluated with VDJtools, and phylogenetic trees were built with CLCbio workbench. A clone was classed as expanded if it had 8 or more unique UMIs, a cutoff based on coefficient-of-variation modelling across technical triplicates. TCRdb cleaned the public reads at Q25 with fastp, built clones with MiXCR and kept in-frame beta chains. Under each unique CDR3 protein, matching rows form one entry showing the most common genes and DNA. These V and J calls rely on TCRdb rather than the paper's analysis. The sample has more than 50,000 distinct CDR3 sequences on record, about an eighth of them singletons. 1.8% of the sample is taken by the ten largest.

This chain is built from TRBV5-1 and TRBJ2-3; 7 matching bases give a weak D call of TRBD2. The specimen sequenced was PBMCs. This clonotype originated in a man in his sixties in good health. The DNA is TGCGCCAGCAGCTTGGGGGGGGGCCTAAGCACAGATACGCAGTATTTT. It translates as CASSLGGGLSTDTQYF.